This T cell receptor beta chain was sequenced for a study of T cell responses to AZD1222 COVID-19 vaccine. General study results and limits: Of spike-specific TCRs, nearly half reportedly target regions left unmutated in variants. Only a handful of AZD1222 recipients tested seropositive at baseline.

Libraries were prepared by immunoSEQ multiplex PCR; TCRdb keeps only in-frame clonotypes and omits some of them. Here the sample spans approximately 77,000 clones, about 92% being singletons. In the case of this clone: The antigen is not known.

Germline CDR1 GTSNPN, CDR2 SVGIG (reference sequence). Trimming stripped 1 base from V and 5 bases from J, with 14 bases between. The CDR3 runs to 14 residues. The chain joins TRBV30 to TRBJ1-2; D may be TRBD1 (5 bases). This TCR was sampled from an adult who received the AZD1222 COVID-19 vaccine. The specimen comprised peripheral blood, sampled 28 days after the second AZD1222 dose. CDR3 region: CAWSATRAGYGYTF. The CDR3 DNA reads TGTGCCTGGAGTGCCACCCGGGCAGGGTATGGCTACACCTTC.